The entry below gives a single T cell receptor beta chain sequence along with its context. Its antigen remains unidentified. The CDR3 runs 13 residues. The ends were cut back, 5 bases at V and 4 bases at J, with 10 bases in the middle. In germline, CDR1 is SGHTA, CDR2 FQGTGA. The PCR used 60 Vbeta and 13 Jbeta primers. The table came from immunoSEQ multiplex PCR; TCRdb's copy has only in-frame clones and leaves some out. In the table there are about 140,000 clones, under 75% of which are singletons. This sample is drawn from a study of cytomegalovirus exposure and HLA in healthy donors. Study findings and constraints: Highest at DRB1 and lowest at HLA-C, TCR association rates differed among HLA loci in a later analysis. In a later analysis, common viral pathogens appeared linked to several of the most significant clusters. Researchers reported that three CMV-associated chains were confirmed in vitro as CMV antigen-specific.

Donors were ostensibly healthy at sampling, although undocumented immune exposures were probable. The TCR sequence derives from a woman aged 35 to 49 in good health and CMV-seronegative. This chain links TRBV7-3 with TRBJ2-3, with D maybe TRBD1 (6 bases). Specimen: PBMCs. The CDR3 spells CASSTGHADTQYF. DNA for the CDR3: TGTGCCAGCAGCACGGGACATGCAGATACGCAGTATTTT. The variable domain in full, with the rest retrieved from reference TRBV7-3 and TRBJ2-3, is GAGVSQTPSNKVTEKGKYVELRCDPISGHTALYWYRQSLGQGPEFLIYFQGTGAADDSGLPNDRFFAVRPEGSVSTLKIQRTERGDSAVYLCASSTGHADTQYFGPGTRLTVL.